Below are 27 T cell receptor beta chains sequenced from a single sample in a study of T-cell reconstitution after alpha-beta-depleted transplantation in children. Unique molecular identifiers were incorporated into the prepared TCRbeta library. TCRdb ran MiXCR on the PCR reads and lists one entry per CDR3 protein. The sample has 750,000 to 950,000 distinct CDR3 sequences; around 15% are singletons. This specimen was PBMCs, mostly from graft donor cells, taken 360 days after TCRalphabeta/CD19-depleted stem cell transplant. These receptors were obtained from a male patient between 10 and 17 years old who had a stem cell transplant for acute lymphoblastic leukemia, so the T cells may come from the graft donor.

This clonotype showed up many times. The chain has TRBV7-8 and TRBJ2-2; possible D gene TRBD2, 7 bases. Germline V gene lookup returns CDR1 SGHVS and CDR2 FQNEAQ. The germline V and J ends were trimmed by 5 bases and 5 bases, with 21 bases remaining between them. CDR3 size: 17 residues. The CDR3 nucleotides read TGTGCCAGCAGCCAAAAACGCAGGGGCGGGGGTACCGGGGAGCTGTTTTTT. This encodes CASSQKRRGGGTGELFF.

This clonotype has only a few counts. The chain links TRBV27 to TRBJ2-5; TRBD2 aligns across 13 bases. CDR3 length: 16 residues. CDR1 and CDR2 (germline): MNHEY, SMNVEV (reference sequence). Trimming took 6 bases from V and 4 from J; bases not matched to a gene: 8. For the CDR3, the DNA is TGTGCCAGCAGGGGTTGGACTAGCGGGAGTGGAGAGACCCAGTACTTC. Translation: CASRGWTSGSGETQYF.

V gene TRBV19 combines with J gene TRBJ2-1; D not resolved. The CDR3 is made up of 11 amino acids. V gave up 4 bases and J gave up 10 bases, with 8 bases separating them. Germline CDR1 LNHDA, CDR2 SQIVND (reference sequence). The CDR3 coding sequence is TGTGCCAGTAGTACCGTGCTGGAGCAGTTCTTC. Amino acid sequence: CASSTVLEQFF.

For this clonotype: A much larger clone sits a single nucleotide away, making a read error possible. The chain links TRBV20-1 to TRBJ2-7; TRBD2 matches at 10 bases. CDR3 length: 17 amino acids. The V gene's germline CDR1 is DFQATT and CDR2 SNEGSKA (reference sequence). This CDR3 is CCARDPWSSGRLYEQYF. CDR3 nucleotides: TGCTGTGCTAGAGATCCGTGGAGTAGCGGGAGGCTCTACGAGCAGTACTTC.

This clonotype has a single count. The chain carries TRBV9 and TRBJ2-1; D call uncertain. Germline CDR1 reads SGDLS; CDR2 reads YYNGEE. V lost 2 bases and J 6 bases, leaving 15 bases between the germline ends. This CDR3 is built from 15 residues. CDR3 loop: CASSVLSEWSNEQFF. In nucleotides, the CDR3 is TGTGCCAGCAGCGTCCTGTCCGAGTGGAGCAATGAGCAGTTCTTC.

The chain joins TRBV29-1 to TRBJ2-1, with 8 bases that match TRBD2. The CDR3 is made up of 13 amino acids. The germline CDR1 and CDR2 sequences are SQVTM and ANQGSEA. V shed 0 bases and J 9 bases; nucleotides not matched to a gene: 4. CDR3 loop: CSVEDTSGAEQFF. Here the CDR3 DNA reads TGCAGCGTTGAAGATACTAGCGGCGCTGAGCAGTTCTTC.

This clonotype showed up just a few times. The rearrangement links TRBV20-1 to TRBJ2-7; D possibly corresponds to TRBD2 (5 bases). V dropped 6 bases and J dropped 2 bases, with 14 bases sitting between them. Germline V gene sequence: CDR1 DFQATT, CDR2 SNEGSKA (reference sequence). This CDR3 has 13 amino acids. CDR3 protein: CSARPDGAYEQYF. CDR3 DNA: TGCAGTGCCCGACCGGACGGGGCCTACGAGCAGTACTTC.

This clonotype was found once. The chain carries TRBV3-1 and TRBJ2-5; a possible D gene is TRBD2 (5 bases). The germline CDR1 and CDR2 sequences are LGHDT and YNNKEL (reference sequence). There are 12 residues in the CDR3. Trimming took 4 bases from V and 9 from J, leaving 12 bases between them. The CDR3 sequence is CASSLGLPSQYF. CDR3 nucleotides: TGTGCCAGCAGCCTCGGACTCCCCTCCCAGTACTTC.

In its sample, this clonotype was seen a few times. CDR3 residues: CASSLASSHTGELFF. The CDR3, as DNA: TGTGCCAGCAGCTTAGCTAGTTCCCACACCGGGGAGCTGTTTTTT. The V gene is TRBV7-9, the J gene TRBJ2-2, with D hard to call. The CDR3 contains 15 residues. Germline V CDR1 and CDR2: SEHNR, FQNEAQ (reference sequence). V shed 0 bases and J shed 3 bases, with 8 bases lying between them.

This clonotype was seen a handful of times. The gene calls are TRBV30 and TRBJ1-2; D unclear. Germline CDR1 GTSNPN, CDR2 SVGIG (reference sequence). The V and J ends lost 1 base and 5 bases respectively, with 8 bases between them. The CDR3 is 12 amino acids. In DNA form, the CDR3 reads TGTGCCTGGAGTGGAAATGTGTATGGCTACACCTTC. It yields the protein CAWSGNVYGYTF.

Ten or more counts support this clonotype. The V gene is TRBV12-3 or TRBV12-4, the J gene TRBJ2-5; D may match TRBD1 or TRBD2 (6 bases each). The V gene lost 6 bases and the J gene lost 3 bases, with 23 bases spanning the gap. The CDR3 length is 17 residues. CDR3 loop: CASSLYRDSRQKETQYF. In DNA, the CDR3 is TGTGCCAGCAGCCTCTACAGGGACTCGAGGCAGAAAGAGACCCAGTACTTC.

J is TRBJ1-2 and V is TRBV27, with 8 bases identical to TRBD1. Germline-derived CDR1 and CDR2 are MNHEY and SMNVEV (reference sequence). The CDR3 length is 15 residues. The junction had 7 bases not matched to a gene; V was cut back by 5 bases and J by 2 bases. Here the CDR3 DNA reads TGTGCCAGCAGTCCCTGGGACAGGCGGAACTATGGCTACACCTTC. Translating gives CASSPWDRRNYGYTF.

This clonotype was seen a handful of times. The chain joins TRBV25-1 to TRBJ2-1, with a possible D match to TRBD1 (5 bases). Germline values: CDR1 MGHDK, CDR2 SYGVNS. Trimming left V 6 bases short and J 10 bases short, with 10 bases between. This CDR3 region has 11 residues. CDR3 bases: TGTGCCAGCAGGGACACCGGGGAGCAGTTCTTC. It is translated as CASRDTGEQFF.

This clonotype was counted a few times. V is TRBV7-8 and J is TRBJ1-1, with TRBD1 matching over 9 bases. The trim removed 3 bases at V and 4 bases at J, leaving 3 bases unmatched. This CDR3 spans 14 amino acids. The germline CDR1 and CDR2 sequences are SGHVS and FQNEAQ. This CDR3 is CASSLRDRATEAFF. CDR3 DNA: TGTGCCAGCAGCTTGAGGGACAGGGCCACTGAAGCTTTCTTT. Filled out from reference TRBV7-8 and TRBJ1-1, the complete variable domain reads GAGVSQSPRYKVAKRGQDVALRCDPISGHVSLFWYQQALGQGPEFLTYFQNEAQLDKSGLPSDRFFAERPEGSVSTLKIQRTQQEDSAVYLCASSLRDRATEAFFGQGTRLTVV.

The rearrangement links TRBV5-1 to TRBJ1-1; D gene ambiguous. V was clipped by 8 bases and J by 7 bases, with 12 bases between them. CDR3 size: 11 residues. Germline CDR1 SGHRS, CDR2 YFSETQ. Here the CDR3 DNA reads TGCGCCAGGAGGGAAAAGGTTGAAGCTTTCTTT. It is translated as CARREKVEAFF.

This chain connects TRBV5-1 to TRBJ2-3; D is unresolved. CDR1 is SGHRS, CDR2 YFSETQ, per germline. The length of the CDR3 is 13 residues. V shed 4 bases and J shed 2 bases, with 8 bases lying between them. DNA of the CDR3: TGCGCCAGCAGCGCGCCCGACACAGATACGCAGTATTTT. It specifies CASSAPDTDTQYF.

This clonotype was detected only a few times. The chain is built from TRBV18 and TRBJ2-7; D is perhaps TRBD1 or TRBD2 (5 bases each). Germline V gives CDR1 KGHSH, CDR2 LQKENI. This CDR3 spans 15 amino acids. Trimming removed 3 bases from V and 3 bases from J, with 15 bases in between. Here the CDR3 DNA reads TGTGCCAGCTCACCGGTTAGGGAGAGGGGCTACGAGCAGTACTTC. Translation: CASSPVRERGYEQYF.

This clonotype came up many times. V usage is TRBV5-1 and J usage is TRBJ2-5, with 12 nucleotides matching TRBD2. Germline V lookup: CDR1 SGHRS, CDR2 YFSETQ. V trimming: 1 base; J trimming: 2 bases; junction bases outside the gene matches: 6. The CDR3 runs to 17 residues. CDR3 DNA sequence: TGCGCCAGCAGCTTGCGGGTAGGACTAGCGGGACAAGAGACCCAGTACTTC. Amino acids: CASSLRVGLAGQETQYF.

J is TRBJ1-1 and V is TRBV12-3 or TRBV12-4; perhaps TRBD1 as D (5 bases). This CDR3 contains 14 residues. The V end was cut by 1 base, the J end by 3 bases, with 9 bases between. The CDR3 sequence is CASSLGGGDTEAFF. As DNA, the CDR3 is TGTGCCAGCAGTTTAGGGGGCGGCGACACTGAAGCTTTCTTT.

The CDR3 is CASRGQPTTDTQYF. The CDR3 DNA sequence: TGCGCCAGCAGGGGACAGCCTACCACAGATACGCAGTATTTT. This chain links TRBV5-1 with TRBJ2-3; 7 positions match TRBD1. The CDR3 is made up of 14 amino acids. Looked up from germline, CDR1 is SGHRS and CDR2 is YFSETQ. V trimming: 5 bases; J trimming: 2 bases; junction bases outside the gene matches: 5.

Regarding this clonotype: Relative to the germline gene, one junction end is altered; a read error may explain this. The V call is TRBV2, the J call TRBJ2-5, with 11 positions matching TRBD2. The germline gives CDR1 SNHLY, CDR2 FYNNEI. The length of the CDR3 is 17 residues. The DNA of the CDR3 is TGTGCCAGCAGTCTGCAAACCCGACTAGCGGGAAAAGAGGCCCAGTACTTC. It encodes CASSLQTRLAGKEAQYF. The whole variable domain, remainder taken from reference TRBV2 and TRBJ2-5, is EPEVTQTPSHQVTQMGQEVILRCVPISNHLYFYWYRQILGQKVEFLVSFYNNEISEKSEIFDDQFSVERPDGSNFTLKIRSTKLEDSAMYFCASSLQTRLAGKEAQYFGPGTRLLVL.

This clonotype showed up just a few times. The rearrangement uses TRBV9 and TRBJ2-1; a weak D match, TRBD2 (5 bases). This CDR3 contains 13 residues. The germline V gene has CDR1 SGDLS and CDR2 YYNGEE. Trimming took 1 base from V and 7 from J, leaving 9 bases between them. The CDR3 reads CASSVRGRNEQFF. Written as DNA, the CDR3 is TGTGCCAGCAGCGTAAGAGGGAGAAATGAGCAGTTCTTC.

This clonotype was observed a few times. The V call is TRBV3-1, the J call TRBJ2-3, with 13 bases aligning to TRBD2. V was pared by 0 bases and J by 0 bases, with 3 bases of the junction left unmatched. The CDR3 is 18 amino acids. CDR1 LGHDT and CDR2 YNNKEL come from the germline V gene (reference sequence). CDR3 protein: CASSQDKGLAGSTDTQYF. CDR3 nucleotides: TGTGCCAGCAGCCAAGATAAGGGACTAGCGGGAAGCACAGATACGCAGTATTTT.

CDR3 DNA: TGCAGCGTTGACTACGGTCCGTACCAAGAGACCCAGTACTTC. This translates into CSVDYGPYQETQYF. The chain carries TRBV29-1 and TRBJ2-5; D is ambiguous. Germline V gene data show CDR1 as SQVTM and CDR2 as ANQGSEA. This CDR3 has 14 amino acids. V was pared by 3 bases and J by 0 bases, with 11 bases between. The full variable domain, its missing parts supplied by reference TRBV29-1 and TRBJ2-5, is SAVISQKPSRDICQRGTSLTIQCQVDSQVTMMFWYRQQPGQSLTLIATANQGSEATYESGFVIDKFPISRPNLTFSTLTVSNMSPEDSSIYLCSVDYGPYQETQYFGPGTRLLVL.

The sample holds a few counts of this clonotype. CDR3 in amino acids: CASIGRAYNEQFF. The CDR3 region has the DNA TGCGCCAGCATCGGGAGGGCTTACAATGAGCAGTTCTTC. V gene TRBV5-1 combines with J gene TRBJ2-1; 8 bases map to TRBD2. Trimming removed 6 bases from V and 4 bases from J; junction bases left unmatched: 3. CDR1 SGHRS and CDR2 YFSETQ come from the germline V gene. This CDR3 region has 13 residues.

This chain joins TRBV27 and TRBJ2-7, with D tentatively TRBD2 (7 bases). The CDR3 consists of 17 residues. Trimming stripped 3 bases from V and 1 base from J, with 19 bases between. Per germline, CDR1 MNHEY and CDR2 SMNVEV (reference sequence). DNA for the CDR3: TGTGCCAGCAGTTTTGTGGCGTATCGGGGGGCTTCCTACGAGCAGTACTTC. This codes for CASSFVAYRGASYEQYF.

The rearrangement uses TRBV5-1 and TRBJ2-3, with TRBD2 matching 9 bases. Losses at the gene ends were 5 bases for V and 4 bases for J; bases not matched to a gene: 8. Germline-derived CDR1 and CDR2 are SGHRS and YFSETQ. This CDR3 contains 15 residues. CDR3 DNA: TGCGCCAGCAGTGTCCGACAGCGGGAGGCAGATACGCAGTATTTT. This encodes CASSVRQREADTQYF.